This TCR beta chain was recovered during a study of blood T cell repertoires in COVID-19. Sequenced by immunoSEQ multiplex PCR; TCRdb stores in-frame clones only, minus some. The table shows approximately 360,000 clones, with around 87% occurring only once. V lost 2 bases and J lost 3, with 11 bases in between. CDR3 length equals 14 residues. Germline assignment: CDR1 SGHRS and CDR2 YFSETQ. Input material: PBMCs or T cells enriched from blood (not recorded which). This chain links TRBV5-1 with TRBJ1-1; the D gene is possibly TRBD1 (6 bases). The TCR sequence derives from a man aged 35 to 55 in a cohort exposed to, infected with or recovered from COVID-19 (not recorded which). CDR3 protein: CASSLQGEDTEAFF. CDR3 nucleotide sequence: TGCGCCAGCAGCTTACAGGGCGAGGACACTGAAGCTTTCTTT.